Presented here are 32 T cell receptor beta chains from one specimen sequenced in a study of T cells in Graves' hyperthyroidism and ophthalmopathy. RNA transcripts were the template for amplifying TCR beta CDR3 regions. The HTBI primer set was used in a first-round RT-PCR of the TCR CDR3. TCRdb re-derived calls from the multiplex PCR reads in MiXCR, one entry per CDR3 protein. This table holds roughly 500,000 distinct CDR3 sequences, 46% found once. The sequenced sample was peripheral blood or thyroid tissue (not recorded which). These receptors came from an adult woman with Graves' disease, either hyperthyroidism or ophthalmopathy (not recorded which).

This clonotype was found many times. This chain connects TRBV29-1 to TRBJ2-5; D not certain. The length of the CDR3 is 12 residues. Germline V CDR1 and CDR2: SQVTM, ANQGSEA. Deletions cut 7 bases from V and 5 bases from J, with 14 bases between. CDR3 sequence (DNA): TGCAGCGCCCCGGAAGCGTCGGAGACCCAGTACTTC. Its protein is CSAPEASETQYF.

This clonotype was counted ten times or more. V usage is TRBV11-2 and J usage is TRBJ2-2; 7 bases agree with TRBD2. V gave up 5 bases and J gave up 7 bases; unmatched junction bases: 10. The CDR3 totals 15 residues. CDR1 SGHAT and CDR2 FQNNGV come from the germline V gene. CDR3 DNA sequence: TGTGCCAGCAGCCGCAAGGGACTAATGGTCGGGGAGCTGTTTTTT. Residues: CASSRKGLMVGELFF.

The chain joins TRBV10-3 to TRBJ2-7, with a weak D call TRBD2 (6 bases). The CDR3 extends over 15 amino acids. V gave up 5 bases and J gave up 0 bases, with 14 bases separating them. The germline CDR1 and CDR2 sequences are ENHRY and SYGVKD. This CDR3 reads CAISLRDGSSYEQYF. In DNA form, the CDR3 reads TGTGCCATCAGTCTCCGGGACGGGAGCTCCTACGAGCAGTACTTC.

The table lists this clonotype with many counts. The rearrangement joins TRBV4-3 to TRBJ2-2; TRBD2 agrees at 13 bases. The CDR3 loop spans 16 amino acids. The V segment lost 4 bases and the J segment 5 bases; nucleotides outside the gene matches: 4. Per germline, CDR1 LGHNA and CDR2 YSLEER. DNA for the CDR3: TGCGCCAGCAGCCGGGGGACTAGCGGGGCGACCGGGGAGCTGTTTTTT. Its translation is CASSRGTSGATGELFF.

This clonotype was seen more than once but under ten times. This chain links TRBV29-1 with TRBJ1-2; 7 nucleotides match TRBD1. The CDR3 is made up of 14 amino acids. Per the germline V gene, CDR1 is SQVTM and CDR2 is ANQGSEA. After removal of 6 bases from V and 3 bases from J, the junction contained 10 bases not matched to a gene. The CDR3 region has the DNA TGCAGCGTCTCGGGCACAGGGGACGACTATGGCTACACCTTC. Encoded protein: CSVSGTGDDYGYTF.

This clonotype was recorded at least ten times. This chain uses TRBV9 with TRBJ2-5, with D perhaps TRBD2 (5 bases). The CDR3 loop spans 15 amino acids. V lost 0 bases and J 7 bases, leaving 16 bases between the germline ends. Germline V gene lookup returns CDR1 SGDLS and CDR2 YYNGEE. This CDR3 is CASSVVLARRGTQYF. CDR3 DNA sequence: TGTGCCAGCAGCGTAGTGTTAGCGAGGCGTGGGACCCAGTACTTC.

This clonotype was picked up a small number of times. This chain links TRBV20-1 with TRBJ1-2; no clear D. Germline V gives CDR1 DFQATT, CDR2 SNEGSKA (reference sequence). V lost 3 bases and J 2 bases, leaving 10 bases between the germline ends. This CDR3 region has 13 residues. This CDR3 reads CSARVEENYGYTF. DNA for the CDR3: TGCAGTGCTAGGGTTGAGGAAAACTATGGCTACACCTTC.

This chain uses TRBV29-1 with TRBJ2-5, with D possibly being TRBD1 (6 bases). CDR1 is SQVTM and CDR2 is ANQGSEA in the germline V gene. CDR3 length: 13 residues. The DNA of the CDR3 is TGCCGCCATACAGGGAAGTGTCTAGAGACCCAGTACTTC. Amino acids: CRHTGKCLETQYF.

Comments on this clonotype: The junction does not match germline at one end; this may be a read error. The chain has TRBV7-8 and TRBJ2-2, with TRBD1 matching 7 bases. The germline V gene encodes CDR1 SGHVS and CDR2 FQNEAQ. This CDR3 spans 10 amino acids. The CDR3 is CASSSRQGFF. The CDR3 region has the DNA TGTGCCAGCAGCTCGAGACAGGGTTTTTTC.

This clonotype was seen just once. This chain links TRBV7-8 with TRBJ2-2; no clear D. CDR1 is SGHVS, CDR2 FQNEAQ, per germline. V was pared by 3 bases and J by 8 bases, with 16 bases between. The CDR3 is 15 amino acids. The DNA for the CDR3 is TGTGCCAGCAGCTTGCGGCTGGGATTAGCTGGGGAGCTGTTTTTT. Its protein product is CASSLRLGLAGELFF.

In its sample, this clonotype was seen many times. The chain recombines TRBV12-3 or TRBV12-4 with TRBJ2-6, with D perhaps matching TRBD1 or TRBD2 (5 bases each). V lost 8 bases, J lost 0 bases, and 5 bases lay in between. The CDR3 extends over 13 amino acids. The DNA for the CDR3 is TGTGCCAGCGGGGGCTCTGGGGCCAACGTCCTGACTTTC. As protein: CASGGSGANVLTF.

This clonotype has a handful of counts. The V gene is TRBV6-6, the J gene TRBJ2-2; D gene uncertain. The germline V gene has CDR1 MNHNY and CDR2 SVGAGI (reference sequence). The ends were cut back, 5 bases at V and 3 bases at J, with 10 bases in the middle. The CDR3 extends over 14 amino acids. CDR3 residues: CASSERSHTGELFF. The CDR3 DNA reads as TGTGCCAGCAGTGAAAGGTCCCACACCGGGGAGCTGTTTTTT.

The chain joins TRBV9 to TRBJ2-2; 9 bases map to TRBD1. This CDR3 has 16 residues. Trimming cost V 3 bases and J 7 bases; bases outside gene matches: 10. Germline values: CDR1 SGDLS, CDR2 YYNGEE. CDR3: CASSGYRDRAIGELFF. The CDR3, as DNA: TGTGCCAGCAGCGGATACCGGGACAGGGCCATCGGGGAGCTGTTTTTT.

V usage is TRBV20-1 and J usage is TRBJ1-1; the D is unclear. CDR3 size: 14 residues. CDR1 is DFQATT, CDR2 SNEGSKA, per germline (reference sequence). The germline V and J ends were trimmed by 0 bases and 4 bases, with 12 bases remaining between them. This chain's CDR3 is CSARDLPGLTEAFF. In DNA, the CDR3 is TGCAGTGCTAGAGATCTTCCCGGTCTCACTGAAGCTTTCTTT.

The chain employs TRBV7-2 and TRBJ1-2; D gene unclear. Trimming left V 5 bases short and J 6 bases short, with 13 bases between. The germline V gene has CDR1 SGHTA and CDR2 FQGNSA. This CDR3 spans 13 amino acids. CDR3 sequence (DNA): TGTGCCAGCAGCACCCGTGAGAGTCATGGCTACACCTTC. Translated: CASSTRESHGYTF.

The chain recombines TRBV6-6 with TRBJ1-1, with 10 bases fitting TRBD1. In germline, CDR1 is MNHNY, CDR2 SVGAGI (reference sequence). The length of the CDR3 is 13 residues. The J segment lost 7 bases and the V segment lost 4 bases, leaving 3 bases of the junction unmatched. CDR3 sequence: CASSWTGGGEAFF. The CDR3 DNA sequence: TGTGCCAGCAGTTGGACAGGGGGAGGTGAAGCTTTCTTT.

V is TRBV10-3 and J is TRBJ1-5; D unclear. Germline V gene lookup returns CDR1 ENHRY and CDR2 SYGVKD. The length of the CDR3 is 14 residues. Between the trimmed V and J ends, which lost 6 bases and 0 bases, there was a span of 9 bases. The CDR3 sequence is CAISSGYSNQPQHF. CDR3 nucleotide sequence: TGTGCCATCAGCTCTGGTTATAGCAATCAGCCCCAGCATTTT.

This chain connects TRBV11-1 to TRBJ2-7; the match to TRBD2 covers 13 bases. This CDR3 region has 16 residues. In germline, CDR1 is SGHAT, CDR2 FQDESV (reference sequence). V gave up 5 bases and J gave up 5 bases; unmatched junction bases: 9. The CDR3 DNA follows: TGTGCCAGCAGCCATGAGACTAGCGGGAGGACCAACGAGCAGTACTTC. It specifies CASSHETSGRTNEQYF.

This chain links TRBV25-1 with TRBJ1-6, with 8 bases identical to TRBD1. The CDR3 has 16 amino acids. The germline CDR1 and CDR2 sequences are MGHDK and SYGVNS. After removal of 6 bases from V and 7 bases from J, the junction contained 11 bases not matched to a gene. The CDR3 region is CASSQAGGAGNSPLHF. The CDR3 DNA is TGTGCCAGCAGCCAAGCAGGGGGCGCCGGAAATTCACCCCTCCACTTT.

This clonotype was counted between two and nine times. CDR3 nucleotide sequence: TGTGCCATCAGGGCACAGGGTAACGAGCAGTACTTC. Its protein is CAIRAQGNEQYF. The gene calls are TRBV10-3 and TRBJ2-7; TRBD1 is a possible D gene (6 bases). This CDR3 spans 12 amino acids. Germline CDR1 reads ENHRY; CDR2 reads SYGVKD. Deletions cut 6 bases from V and 5 bases from J, with 11 bases between.

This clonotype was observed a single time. The CDR3 loop is CASSPRLAGTPGTQYF. CDR3 coding DNA: TGTGCCAGCAGCCCTAGACTAGCGGGGACCCCAGGGACCCAGTACTTC. This chain connects TRBV7-9 to TRBJ2-5, with TRBD2 matching over 11 bases. The CDR3 spans 16 residues. With 5 bases clipped from V and 7 bases from J, the junction kept 12 bases outside the gene matches. Germline CDR1 SEHNR, CDR2 FQNEAQ (reference sequence).

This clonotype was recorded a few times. CDR3 region: CASSAWTSGRNEQFF. CDR3 nucleotides: TGTGCCAGCAGTGCCTGGACTAGCGGGAGGAATGAGCAGTTCTTC. The rearrangement joins TRBV6-5 to TRBJ2-5, with 14 bases aligning to TRBD2. The J call may not be correct, given that the DNA end is closer to TRBJ2-1. The CDR3 loop spans 15 amino acids. Germline lookup yields CDR1 MNHEY and CDR2 SVGAGI.

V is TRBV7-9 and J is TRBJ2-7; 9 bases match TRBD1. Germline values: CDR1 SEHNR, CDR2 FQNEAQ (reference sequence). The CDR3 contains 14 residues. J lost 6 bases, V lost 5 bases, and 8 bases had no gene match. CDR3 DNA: TGTGCCAGCAGCGGGACAGGGCGCTTTGCCGAGCAGTACTTC. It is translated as CASSGTGRFAEQYF.

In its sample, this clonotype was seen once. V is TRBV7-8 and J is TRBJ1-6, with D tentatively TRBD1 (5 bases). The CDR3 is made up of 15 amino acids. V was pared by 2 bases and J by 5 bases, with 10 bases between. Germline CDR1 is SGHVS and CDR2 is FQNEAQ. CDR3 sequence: CASSLFQGNNSPLHF. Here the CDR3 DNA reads TGTGCCAGCAGCTTATTCCAGGGTAATAATTCACCCCTCCACTTT.

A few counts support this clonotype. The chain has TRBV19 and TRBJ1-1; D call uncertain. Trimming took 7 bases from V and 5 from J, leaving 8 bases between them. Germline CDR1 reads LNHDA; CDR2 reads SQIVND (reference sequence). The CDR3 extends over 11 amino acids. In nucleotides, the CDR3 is TGTGCCAGTATGCTTGGGACTGAAGCTTTCTTT. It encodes CASMLGTEAFF.

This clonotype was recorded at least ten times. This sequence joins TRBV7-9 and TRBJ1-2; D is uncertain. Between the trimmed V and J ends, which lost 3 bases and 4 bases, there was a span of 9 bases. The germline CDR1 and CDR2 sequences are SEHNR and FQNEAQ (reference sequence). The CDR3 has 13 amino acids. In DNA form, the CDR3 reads TGTGCCAGCAGCTTGGCCCGTGTCTATGGCTACACCTTC. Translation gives CASSLARVYGYTF.

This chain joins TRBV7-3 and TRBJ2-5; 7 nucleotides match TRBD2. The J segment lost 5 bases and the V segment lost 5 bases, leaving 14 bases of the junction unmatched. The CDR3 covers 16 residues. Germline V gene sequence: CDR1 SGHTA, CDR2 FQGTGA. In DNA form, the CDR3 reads TGTGCCAGCAGCCCGTTGGGGCTAGCGGCGGGTGAGACCCAGTACTTC. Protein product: CASSPLGLAAGETQYF.

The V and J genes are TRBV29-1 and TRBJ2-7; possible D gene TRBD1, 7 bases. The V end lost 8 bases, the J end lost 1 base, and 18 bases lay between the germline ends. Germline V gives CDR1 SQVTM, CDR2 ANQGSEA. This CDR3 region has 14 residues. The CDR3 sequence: CSSGGTALSYEQYF. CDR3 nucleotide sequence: TGCAGCTCAGGGGGGACAGCCTTATCCTACGAGCAGTACTTC.

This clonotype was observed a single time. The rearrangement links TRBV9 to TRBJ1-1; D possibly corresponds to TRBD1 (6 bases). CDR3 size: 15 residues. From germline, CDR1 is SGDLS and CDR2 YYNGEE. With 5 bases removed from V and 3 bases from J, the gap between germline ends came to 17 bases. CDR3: CASSFGGLKDTEAFF. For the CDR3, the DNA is TGTGCCAGCAGTTTCGGGGGGCTAAAGGACACTGAAGCTTTCTTT.

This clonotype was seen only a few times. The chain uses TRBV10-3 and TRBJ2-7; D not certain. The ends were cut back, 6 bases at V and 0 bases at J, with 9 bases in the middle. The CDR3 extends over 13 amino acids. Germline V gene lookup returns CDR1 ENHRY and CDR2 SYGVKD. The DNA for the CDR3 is TGTGCCATCAGGGGTCGGAGCTCCTACGAGCAGTACTTC. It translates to CAIRGRSSYEQYF.

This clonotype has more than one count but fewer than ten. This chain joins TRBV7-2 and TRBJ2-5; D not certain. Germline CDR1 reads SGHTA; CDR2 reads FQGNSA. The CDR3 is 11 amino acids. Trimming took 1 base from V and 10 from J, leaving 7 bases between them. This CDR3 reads CASSLGANQYF. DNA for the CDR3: TGTGCCAGCAGCTTAGGGGCAAACCAGTACTTC.

The CDR3 sequence: CASSFWYAGENTGELFF. CDR3 bases: TGCGCCAGCAGCTTTTGGTACGCAGGGGAAAACACCGGGGAGCTGTTTTTT. This chain uses TRBV5-1 with TRBJ2-2; D may be TRBD1 (6 bases). The CDR3 totals 17 residues. V was shortened by 2 bases and J by 2 bases, with 16 bases between the two germline ends. CDR1 is SGHRS, CDR2 YFSETQ, per germline.